This passage covers 25 T cell receptor beta chains from one sample sequenced in a study of cytomegalovirus exposure and HLA in healthy donors. The PCR employed 60 Vbeta primers together with 13 Jbeta primers. Profiling relied on immunoSEQ multiplex PCR, and the TCRdb table lists in-frame clones only, not all of them. The repertoire holds 85,000 to 100,000 clones, with 78% as singletons. The specimen was PBMCs. Source of these receptors: a woman aged 60-75 years in good health and CMV-seronegative.

This chain uses TRBV6-5 with TRBJ1-3, with D possibly being TRBD1 (5 bases). The length of the CDR3 is 16 residues. Germline assignment: CDR1 MNHEY and CDR2 SVGAGI. V gave up 2 bases and J gave up 0 bases, with 11 bases separating them. The CDR3 DNA is TGTGCCAGCAGTTACGACAGCCAGAGCTCTGGAAACACCATATATTTT. Amino acid sequence: CASSYDSQSSGNTIYF.

The chain carries TRBV30 and TRBJ2-7; perhaps TRBD1 as D (6 bases). Trimming removed 2 bases from V and 3 bases from J, with 11 bases in between. This CDR3 spans 13 amino acids. From germline, CDR1 is GTSNPN and CDR2 SVGIG (reference sequence). This chain's CDR3 is CAWSRGQLYEQYF. In nucleotides, the CDR3 is TGTGCCTGGAGTCGAGGACAGCTCTACGAGCAGTACTTC.

The CDR3 here is CASSYTGAGGGYTF. CDR3 bases: TGTGCCAGCAGCTATACTGGGGCAGGTGGAGGCTACACCTTC. The chain employs TRBV7-9 and TRBJ1-2; the D gene is possibly TRBD1 (5 bases). Germline CDR1 reads SEHNR; CDR2 reads FQNEAQ (reference sequence). Trimming took off 4 bases at V and 8 bases at J, with 17 bases between the two ends. The CDR3 is 14 residues long.

CDR3: CASSLAGQGGYGYTF. DNA for the CDR3: TGTGCCAGCAGCTTAGCTGGACAGGGGGGATATGGCTACACCTTC. The chain uses TRBV7-2 and TRBJ1-2; 10 nucleotides line up with TRBD1. Germline loops: CDR1 SGHTA, CDR2 FQGNSA. J was trimmed by 5 bases and V by 0 bases; bases with no gene match: 3. The length of the CDR3 is 15 residues.

This clone has only a few counts. J is TRBJ2-1 and V is TRBV4-3; D might be TRBD1 (5 bases). Between the trimmed V and J ends, which lost 1 base and 8 bases, there was a span of 18 bases. The CDR3 has 16 amino acids. CDR1 is LGHNA, CDR2 YSLEER, per germline. The CDR3 region is CASSQGAYGQDDEQFF. In DNA, the CDR3 is TGCGCCAGCAGCCAAGGGGCCTATGGACAAGACGATGAGCAGTTCTTC.

The chain links TRBV7-9 to TRBJ2-5; D is uncertain. The V end lost 1 base, the J end lost 5 bases, and 17 bases lay between the germline ends. The length of the CDR3 is 16 residues. Germline V gives CDR1 SEHNR, CDR2 FQNEAQ (reference sequence). CDR3 nucleotides: TGTGCCAGCAGCTTAGGGTCCTTCTTGGTGAGGGAGACCCAGTACTTC. Translation gives CASSLGSFLVRETQYF.

V usage is TRBV6-5 and J usage is TRBJ1-2; 10 bases line up with TRBD1. With V trimmed by 8 bases and J by 7 bases, 10 bases remained unmatched. CDR1 and CDR2 (germline): MNHEY, SVGAGI. The CDR3 is 14 amino acids. The CDR3 coding sequence is TGTGCCAGCCGTCGGACAGGGGGAGCGCTTGGCTACACCTTC. This translates into CASRRTGGALGYTF.

The chain has TRBV6-1 and TRBJ2-2; D gene uncertain. The CDR3 contains 13 residues. Looked up from germline, CDR1 is MNHNS and CDR2 is SASEGT. Trimming cost V 6 bases and J 4 bases, with 9 bases left between them. The CDR3 is CASSPLLTGELFF. CDR3 nucleotides: TGTGCCAGCAGCCCCTTACTCACCGGGGAGCTGTTTTTT.

V is TRBV14 and J is TRBJ1-1, with D possibly matching TRBD1 (5 bases). The CDR3 totals 14 residues. Germline assignment: CDR1 SGHDN and CDR2 FVKESK. V was cut by 4 bases and J by 2 bases, with 11 bases left in between. Here the CDR3 reads CASSRMGGNTEAFF. DNA for the CDR3: TGTGCCAGCAGCCGTATGGGGGGAAACACTGAAGCTTTCTTT. The entire variable domain, with the rest obtained from reference TRBV14 and TRBJ1-1, is as follows: EAGVTQFPSHSVIEKGQTVTLRCDPISGHDNLYWYRRVMGKEIKFLLHFVKESKQDESGMPNNRFLAERTGGTYSTLKVQPAELEDSGVYFCASSRMGGNTEAFFGQGTRLTVV.

The chain recombines TRBV30 with TRBJ1-4, with 12 bases matching TRBD1. Germline values: CDR1 GTSNPN, CDR2 SVGIG (reference sequence). This CDR3 has 15 residues. Germline trimming cut 2 bases from V and 5 bases from J; bases unmatched to any gene: 3. CDR3 region: CAWSRGTGGNEKLFF. The CDR3 DNA follows: TGTGCCTGGAGTCGGGGGACAGGGGGCAATGAAAAACTGTTTTTT.

This clone was seen a few times. The chain joins TRBV4-3 to TRBJ1-3; possible D gene TRBD1, 6 bases. V was cut by 2 bases and J by 3 bases, with 11 bases left in between. The CDR3 spans 15 residues. Germline-derived CDR1 and CDR2 are LGHNA and YSLEER. CDR3 in DNA: TGCGCCAGCAGCCAATCTACAGGGAATGGAAACACCATATATTTT. Translating gives CASSQSTGNGNTIYF.

V gene TRBV6-1 combines with J gene TRBJ2-3; TRBD2 agrees at 10 bases. The CDR3 runs 20 residues. CDR1 MNHNS and CDR2 SASEGT come from the germline V gene. Unmatched junction bases numbered 15, after V lost 3 bases and J lost 0 bases. The CDR3 DNA is TGTGCCAGCAGTGATACCGCCCTAGCGGGAGATTGGGCTAGCACAGATACGCAGTATTTT. Translated, it gives CASSDTALAGDWASTDTQYF.

The rearrangement uses TRBV5-1 and TRBJ1-2; D is perhaps TRBD1 (6 bases). With 0 bases removed from V and 5 bases from J, the gap between germline ends came to 11 bases. Per the germline V gene, CDR1 is SGHRS and CDR2 is YFSETQ. The length of the CDR3 is 14 residues. CDR3: CASSLGGGPYGYTF. The CDR3 DNA follows: TGCGCCAGCAGCTTGGGCGGGGGCCCTTATGGCTACACCTTC. Full variable domain (remainder filled in from reference TRBV5-1 and TRBJ1-2): KAGVTQTPRYLIKTRGQQVTLSCSPISGHRSVSWYQQTPGQGLQFLFEYFSETQRNKGNFPGRFSGRQFSNSRSEMNVSTLELGDSALYLCASSLGGGPYGYTFGSGTRLTVV.

This chain uses TRBV7-9 with TRBJ2-5; D not certain. The V gene's germline CDR1 is SEHNR and CDR2 FQNEAQ (reference sequence). Deletions cut 0 bases from V and 5 bases from J, with 10 bases between. CDR3 size: 14 residues. This CDR3 is CASSLASKMETQYF. The CDR3 coding sequence is TGTGCCAGCAGCTTAGCGAGCAAAATGGAGACCCAGTACTTC.

The chain carries TRBV5-6 and TRBJ2-3; TRBD1 matches 8 bases. The germline V gene encodes CDR1 SGHDT and CDR2 YYEEEE. Germline trimming cut 4 bases from V and 3 bases from J; bases unmatched to any gene: 7. The CDR3 extends over 15 amino acids. CDR3 loop: CASSNAGGFTDTQYF. As DNA, the CDR3 is TGTGCCAGCAGCAATGCAGGGGGCTTTACAGATACGCAGTATTTT.

The V call is TRBV5-6, the J call TRBJ1-6, with TRBD1 matching over 7 bases. The junction had 1 base not matched to a gene; V was cut back by 0 bases and J by 7 bases. The CDR3 sequence is 14 residues long. Germline V gene lookup returns CDR1 SGHDT and CDR2 YYEEEE. DNA for the CDR3: TGTGCCAGCAGCTTGGGGGACAGAAATTCACCCCTCCACTTT. Translation gives CASSLGDRNSPLHF.

The table lists this clone with a count of one. The rearrangement joins TRBV7-9 to TRBJ1-2, with D perhaps matching TRBD1 (5 bases). Trimming pared 3 bases from V and 8 bases from J, leaving 10 bases between. This CDR3 contains 12 residues. The germline V gene has CDR1 SEHNR and CDR2 FQNEAQ (reference sequence). This CDR3 is CASSFPGNGYTF. The DNA of the CDR3 is TGTGCCAGCAGCTTCCCAGGGAACGGCTACACCTTC.

This clone was counted between two and nine times. The CDR3 sequence is CASSILNQPQHF. As DNA, the CDR3 is TGTGCCAGTAGTATTCTAAATCAGCCCCAGCATTTT. The chain uses TRBV19 and TRBJ1-5; D remains ambiguous. In germline, CDR1 is LNHDA, CDR2 SQIVND (reference sequence). Trimming stripped 3 bases from V and 4 bases from J, with 4 bases between. The CDR3 extends over 12 amino acids.

The rearrangement uses TRBV6-6 and TRBJ2-7, with 10 bases identical to TRBD2. The germline V gene encodes CDR1 MNHNY and CDR2 SVGAGI (reference sequence). Unmatched junction bases numbered 8, after V lost 6 bases and J lost 12 bases. CDR3 length equals 12 residues. The DNA of the CDR3 is TGTGCCAGCAGCCTGACTAGCGGGTCTCTGTACTTC. Its protein product is CASSLTSGSLYF.

The chain carries TRBV27 and TRBJ2-5; 12 bases are shared with TRBD1. J lost 6 bases, V lost 6 bases, and 8 bases had no gene match. CDR1 MNHEY and CDR2 SMNVEV come from the germline V gene (reference sequence). This CDR3 contains 15 residues. The CDR3 is CASRTGQGARKTQYF. The CDR3 region has the DNA TGTGCCAGCAGGACGGGACAGGGGGCGAGGAAGACCCAGTACTTC.

The rearrangement uses TRBV25-1 and TRBJ2-2, with D maybe TRBD1 (8 bases). With 1 base removed from V and 6 bases from J, the gap between germline ends came to 12 bases. This CDR3 comprises 15 residues. Germline values: CDR1 MGHDK, CDR2 SYGVNS. CDR3 nucleotide sequence: TGTGCCAGCAGTGAATCCACAGGGGGGGCCGGGGAGCTGTTTTTT. Amino acids: CASSESTGGAGELFF.

The chain combines TRBV6-1 with TRBJ1-2; no reliable D call. Deletions cut 0 bases from V and 6 bases from J, with 17 bases between. The CDR3 has 16 amino acids. Looked up from germline, CDR1 is MNHNS and CDR2 is SASEGT. The CDR3 spells CASSEALLSEIDGYTF. The CDR3 DNA reads as TGTGCCAGCAGTGAAGCGCTTTTGTCGGAGATCGATGGCTACACCTTC.

The chain carries TRBV11-2 and TRBJ1-1, with D hard to call. This CDR3 spans 12 amino acids. Germline assignment: CDR1 SGHAT and CDR2 FQNNGV. V shed 4 bases and J shed 10 bases, with 13 bases lying between them. CDR3 region: CASSSLANSAFF. The CDR3 nucleotides are TGTGCCAGCAGCTCCCTAGCCAACTCAGCTTTCTTT.

This clone has just one count. In nucleotides, the CDR3 is TGTGCCATCAGTGAGTCTGGGGGGAGGGACACTGAAGCTTTCTTT. Translation gives CAISESGGRDTEAFF. The chain uses TRBV10-3 and TRBJ1-1; a possible D gene is TRBD1 (5 bases). Trimming left V 0 bases short and J 3 bases short, with 11 bases between. Germline V lookup: CDR1 ENHRY, CDR2 SYGVKD. The CDR3 contains 15 residues.

The chain joins TRBV5-5 to TRBJ1-2; 9 nucleotides line up with TRBD1. The CDR3 loop spans 18 amino acids. CDR1 and CDR2 from the germline V gene are SGHKS and YYEKEE (reference sequence). V was clipped by 3 bases and J by 0 bases; unmatched bases: 12. The CDR3 region is CASSSDWTGASANYGYTF. DNA for the CDR3: TGTGCCAGCAGCTCGGATTGGACAGGGGCCTCAGCTAACTATGGCTACACCTTC.